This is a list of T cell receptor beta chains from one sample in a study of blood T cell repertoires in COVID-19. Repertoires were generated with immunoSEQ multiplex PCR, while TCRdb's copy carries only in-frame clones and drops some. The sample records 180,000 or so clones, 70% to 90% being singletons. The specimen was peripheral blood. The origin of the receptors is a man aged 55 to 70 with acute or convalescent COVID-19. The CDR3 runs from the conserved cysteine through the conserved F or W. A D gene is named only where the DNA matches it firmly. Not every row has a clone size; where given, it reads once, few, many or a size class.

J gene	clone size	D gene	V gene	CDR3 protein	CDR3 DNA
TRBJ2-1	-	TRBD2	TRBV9	CASSAPPRGSYNEQFF	TGTGCCAGCAGCGCTCCCCCTCGCGGGAGTTACAATGAGCAGTTCTTC
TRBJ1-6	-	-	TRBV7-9	CASSRGDNSPLHF	TGTGCCAGCAGTCGAGGAGACAATTCACCCCTCCACTTT
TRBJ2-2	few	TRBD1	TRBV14	CASSQGRDRGAGELFF	TGTGCCAGCAGCCAAGGGCGGGACAGGGGAGCCGGGGAGCTGTTTTTT
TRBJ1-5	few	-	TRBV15	CATSRQAGESPQHF	TGTGCCACCAGCAGGCAGGCAGGGGAGTCGCCCCAGCATTTT
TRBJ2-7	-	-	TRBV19	CASSPRQVSYEQYF	TGTGCCAGTAGTCCCCGACAGGTTTCCTACGAGCAGTACTTC
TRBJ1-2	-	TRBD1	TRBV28	CASRARDRVSSGYTF	TGTGCCAGCAGGGCCCGGGACAGGGTTAGTTCTGGCTACACCTTC
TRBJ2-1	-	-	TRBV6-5	CASSYSSRNEQFF	TGTGCCAGCAGTTACTCGAGTCGGAATGAGCAGTTCTTC
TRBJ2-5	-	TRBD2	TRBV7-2	CASSLARLASETQYF	TGTGCCAGCAGCTTAGCGCGACTAGCCAGTGAGACCCAGTACTTC
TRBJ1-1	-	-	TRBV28	CFTWGDTEAFF	TGTTTTACCTGGGGGGACACTGAAGCTTTCTTT
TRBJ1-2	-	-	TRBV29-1	CSVDSTARANYGYTF	TGCAGCGTTGATTCGACAGCGCGAGCTAACTATGGCTACACCTTC
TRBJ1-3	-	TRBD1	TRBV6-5	CASSSGQGAGNTIYF	TGTGCCAGCAGTTCAGGACAGGGGGCTGGAAACACCATATATTTT
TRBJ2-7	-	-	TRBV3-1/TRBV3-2	CASSRRLVGNYEQYF	TGTGCCAGCAGCCGCAGGTTGGTAGGTAACTACGAGCAGTACTTC
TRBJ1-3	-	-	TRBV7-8	CASSARTPENTIYF	TGTGCCAGCAGCGCCCGGACACCGGAAAACACCATATATTTT
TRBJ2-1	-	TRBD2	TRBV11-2	CASSLAPEPGLAGFF	TGTGCCAGCAGCTTAGCCCCGGAACCGGGACTAGCGGGATTCTTC
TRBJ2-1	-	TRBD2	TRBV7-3	CASSPLAGSYNEQFF	TGTGCCAGCAGCCCCTTAGCGGGGTCCTACAATGAGCAGTTCTTC
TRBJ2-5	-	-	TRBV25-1	CASSSAGSSQETQYF	TGTGCCAGCAGTTCTGCGGGCAGCTCACAAGAGACCCAGTACTTC
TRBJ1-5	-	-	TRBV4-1	CASSQGPYSNQPQHF	TGCGCCAGCAGCCAAGGTCCGTATAGCAATCAGCCCCAGCATTTT
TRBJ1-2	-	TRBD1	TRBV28	CASNQGQGANYGYTF	TGTGCCAGCAACCAAGGACAGGGGGCCAACTATGGCTACACCTTC
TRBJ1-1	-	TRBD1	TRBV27	CASSLGGQGYTEAFF	TGTGCCAGCAGCCTAGGGGGACAGGGGTACACTGAAGCTTTCTTT
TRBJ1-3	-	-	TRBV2	CASSQGAGNTIYF	TGTGCCAGCAGTCAAGGCGCTGGAAACACCATATATTTT
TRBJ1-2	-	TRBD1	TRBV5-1	CASSSGQGQGYTF	TGCGCCAGCAGTTCTGGACAGGGCCAGGGCTACACCTTC
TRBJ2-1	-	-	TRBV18	CASSPPLVDEQFF	TGTGCCAGCTCACCTCCCCTAGTCGATGAGCAGTTCTTC
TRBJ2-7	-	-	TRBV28	CASSLYGRVTGTYEQYF	TGTGCCAGCAGTTTATATGGACGAGTGACGGGAACCTACGAGCAGTACTTC
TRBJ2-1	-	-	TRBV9	CASSLGTLYNEQFF	TGTGCCAGCAGCCTCGGGACTCTCTACAATGAGCAGTTCTTC
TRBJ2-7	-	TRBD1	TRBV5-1	CASSPTGQGRLHEQYF	TGCGCCAGCAGCCCGACAGGACAGGGACGGCTCCACGAGCAGTACTTC
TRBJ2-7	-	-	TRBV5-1	CASSLETAYEQYF	TGCGCCAGCAGCTTGGAGACAGCCTACGAGCAGTACTTC
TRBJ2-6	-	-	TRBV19	CASSPSRTGANVLTF	TGTGCCAGTAGTCCCTCCCGGACAGGGGCCAACGTCCTGACTTTC
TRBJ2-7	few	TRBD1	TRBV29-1	CSVGTGDGGEQYF	TGCAGCGTTGGCACAGGGGATGGCGGCGAGCAGTACTTC
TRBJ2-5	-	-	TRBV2	CASSEARGTQETQYF	TGTGCCAGCAGTGAAGCGCGAGGTACCCAAGAGACCCAGTACTTC
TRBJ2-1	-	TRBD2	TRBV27	CASSPNSGTANNEQFF	TGTGCCAGCAGTCCGAATAGCGGGACCGCCAACAATGAGCAGTTCTTC
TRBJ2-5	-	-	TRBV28	CASSASPRRETQYF	TGTGCCAGCAGTGCCTCCCCGAGGAGGGAGACCCAGTACTTC
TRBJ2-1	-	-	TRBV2	CASSYGGLGTGDEQFF	TGTGCCAGCAGTTATGGAGGCCTGGGGACGGGGGATGAGCAGTTCTTC
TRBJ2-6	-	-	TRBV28	CASSSGVRGVTGANVLTF	TGTGCCAGCTCCTCCGGGGTCCGCGGGGTTACTGGGGCCAACGTCCTGACTTTC
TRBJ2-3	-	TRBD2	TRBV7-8	CASSLSGRDTDTQYF	TGTGCCAGCAGCTTGTCCGGGAGGGACACAGATACGCAGTATTTT
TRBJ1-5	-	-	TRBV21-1	CASSKGDRWSPYSNQPQHF	TGTGCCAGCAGCAAAGGGGACAGGTGGTCCCCTTATAGCAATCAGCCCCAGCATTTT
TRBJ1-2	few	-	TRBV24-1	CATSDPGTENYGYTF	TGTGCCACCAGTGATCCTGGGACTGAGAACTATGGCTACACCTTC
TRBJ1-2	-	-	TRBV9	CASSAGGDYGYTF	TGTGCCAGCAGCGCTGGCGGAGACTATGGCTACACCTTC
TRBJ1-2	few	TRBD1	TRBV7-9	CASSSTTGEPGGYTF	TGTGCCAGCAGCTCCACGACAGGGGAGCCGGGTGGCTACACCTTC
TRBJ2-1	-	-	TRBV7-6	CASSPGRWSDYSYNEQFF	TGTGCCAGCAGCCCGGGGAGATGGTCTGATTACTCCTACAATGAGCAGTTCTTC
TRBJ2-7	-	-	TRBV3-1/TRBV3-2	CASSQDTGPSYEQYF	TGTGCCAGCAGCCAAGATACAGGACCCTCCTACGAGCAGTACTTC
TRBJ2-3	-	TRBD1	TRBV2	CASQPVQGARDTQYF	TGTGCCAGCCAACCTGTTCAGGGGGCAAGAGATACGCAGTATTTT
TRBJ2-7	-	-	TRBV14	CASSQAYGKNYEQYF	TGTGCCAGCAGCCAAGCTTACGGGAAAAACTACGAGCAGTACTTC